This paragraph covers one TCR beta chain sequence. Regarding time point: newly diagnosed GD, antithyroid drugs for less than 3 months. TCR sequences were obtained from RNA taken from PBMCs. Building the TCR beta libraries relied on iRepertoire HTBI primers, and CDR3 regions underwent Arm-PCR. Using its own MiXCR run on the multiplex PCR reads, TCRdb lists one record per CDR3 protein. Of some 240,000 distinct CDR3 sequences in the sample, around 20% are singletons; the top ten hold 10% to 15%. The sample is drawn from a study of regulatory T cells in long-lasting Graves disease. CDR3 length: 15 amino acids. Germline-derived CDR1 and CDR2 are DFQATT and SNEGSKA (reference sequence). V was cut by 0 bases and J by 1 base, with 13 bases left in between. These records were also assigned to another study, of T cells in Graves' hyperthyroidism and ophthalmopathy.

The receptor was isolated from a woman aged 30 to 39 with Graves disease. The source material was peripheral blood mononuclear cells (PBMCs), sampled at new diagnosis, from a patient treated with antithyroid drugs. This rearrangement joins TRBV20-1 to TRBJ2-7, with D uncertain. DNA of the CDR3: TGCAGTGCTAGAGAATTTCCAGATCATTCCTACGAGCAGTACTTC. Translated: CSAREFPDHSYEQYF.